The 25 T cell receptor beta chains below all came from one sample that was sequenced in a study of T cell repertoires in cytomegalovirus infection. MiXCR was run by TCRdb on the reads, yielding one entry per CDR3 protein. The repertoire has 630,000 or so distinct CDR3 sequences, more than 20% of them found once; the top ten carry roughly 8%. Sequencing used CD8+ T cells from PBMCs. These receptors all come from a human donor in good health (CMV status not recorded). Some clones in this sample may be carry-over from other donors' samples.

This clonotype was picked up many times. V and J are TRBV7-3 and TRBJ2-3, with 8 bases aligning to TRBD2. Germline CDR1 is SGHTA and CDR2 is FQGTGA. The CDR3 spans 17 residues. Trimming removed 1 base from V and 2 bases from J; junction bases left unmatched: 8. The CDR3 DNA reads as TGTGCCAGCAGCTTAAAAGGACTAGCCTTCGTCACAGATACGCAGTATTTT. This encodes CASSLKGLAFVTDTQYF.

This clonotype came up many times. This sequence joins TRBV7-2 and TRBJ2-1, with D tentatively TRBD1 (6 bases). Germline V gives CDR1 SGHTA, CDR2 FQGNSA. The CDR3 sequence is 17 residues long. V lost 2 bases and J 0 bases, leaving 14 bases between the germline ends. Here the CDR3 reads CASSLPETGLSYNEQFF. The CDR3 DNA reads TGTGCCAGCAGCTTACCGGAGACAGGACTCTCCTACAATGAGCAGTTCTTC. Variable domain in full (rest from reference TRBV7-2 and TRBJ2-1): GAGVSQSPSNKVTEKGKDVELRCDPISGHTALYWYRQSLGQGLEFLIYFQGNSAPDKSGLPSDRFSAERTGGSVSTLTIQRTQQEDSAVYLCASSLPETGLSYNEQFFGPGTRLTVL.

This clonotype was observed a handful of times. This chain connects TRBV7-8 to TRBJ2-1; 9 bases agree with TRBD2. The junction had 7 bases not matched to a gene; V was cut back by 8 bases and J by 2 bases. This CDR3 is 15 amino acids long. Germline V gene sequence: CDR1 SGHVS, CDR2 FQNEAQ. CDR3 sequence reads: CASYSGGGAYNEQFF. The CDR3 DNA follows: TGTGCCAGCTATAGCGGGGGAGGCGCCTACAATGAGCAGTTCTTC.

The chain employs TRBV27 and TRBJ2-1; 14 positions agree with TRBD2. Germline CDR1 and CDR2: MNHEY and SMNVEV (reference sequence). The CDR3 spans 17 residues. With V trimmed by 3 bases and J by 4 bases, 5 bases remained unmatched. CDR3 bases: TGTGCCAGCAGTTTGCCGACTAGCGGGGGGGAGTACAATGAGCAGTTCTTC. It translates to CASSLPTSGGEYNEQFF.

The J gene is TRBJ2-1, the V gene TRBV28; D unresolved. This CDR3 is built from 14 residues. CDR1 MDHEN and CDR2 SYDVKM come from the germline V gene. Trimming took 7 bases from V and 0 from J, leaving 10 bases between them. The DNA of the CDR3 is TGTGCCAGCAAGGCGAGAAGCTCCTACAATGAGCAGTTCTTC. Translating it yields CASKARSSYNEQFF.

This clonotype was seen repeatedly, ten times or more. The CDR3 DNA reads TGTGCCAGCAGCTTAGAACTACCCTACGAGCAGTACTTC. Its translation: CASSLELPYEQYF. The gene calls are TRBV7-2 and TRBJ2-7, with D uncertain. CDR1 and CDR2 (germline): SGHTA, FQGNSA. This CDR3 is built from 13 residues. V shed 1 base and J shed 2 bases, with 6 bases lying between them.

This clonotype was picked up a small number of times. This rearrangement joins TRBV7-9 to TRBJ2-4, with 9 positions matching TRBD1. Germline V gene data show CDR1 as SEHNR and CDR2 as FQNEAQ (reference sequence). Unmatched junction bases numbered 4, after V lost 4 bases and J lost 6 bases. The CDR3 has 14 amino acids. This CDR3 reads CASSSGQGGNIQYF. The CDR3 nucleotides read TGTGCCAGCAGCTCGGGACAGGGAGGAAACATTCAGTACTTC.

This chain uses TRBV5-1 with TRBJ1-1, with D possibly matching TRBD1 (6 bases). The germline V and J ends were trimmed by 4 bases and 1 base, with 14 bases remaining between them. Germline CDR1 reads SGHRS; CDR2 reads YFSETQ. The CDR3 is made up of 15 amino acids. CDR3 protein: CASSPRGDQNTEAFF. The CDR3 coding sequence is TGCGCCAGCAGCCCCAGGGGTGACCAGAACACTGAAGCTTTCTTT.

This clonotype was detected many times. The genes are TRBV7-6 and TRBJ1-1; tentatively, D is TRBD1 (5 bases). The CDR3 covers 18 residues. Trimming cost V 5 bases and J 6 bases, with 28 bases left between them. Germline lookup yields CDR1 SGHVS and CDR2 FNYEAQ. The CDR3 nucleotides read TGTGCCAGCAGCACCCACCCGGAGACAGTGCTCCTCAACCCTGAAGCTTTCTTT. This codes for CASSTHPETVLLNPEAFF.

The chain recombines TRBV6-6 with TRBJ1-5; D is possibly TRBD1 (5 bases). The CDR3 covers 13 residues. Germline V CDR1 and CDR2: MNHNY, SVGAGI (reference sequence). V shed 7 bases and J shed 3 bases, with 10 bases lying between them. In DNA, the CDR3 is TGTGCCAGCACTTCACAGGTCAATCAGCCCCAGCATTTT. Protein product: CASTSQVNQPQHF.

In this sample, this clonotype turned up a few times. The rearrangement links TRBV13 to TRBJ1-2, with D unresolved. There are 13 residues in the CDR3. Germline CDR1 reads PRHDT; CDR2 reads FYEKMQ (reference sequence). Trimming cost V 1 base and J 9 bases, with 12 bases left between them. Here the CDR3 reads CASSLDPGGSYTF. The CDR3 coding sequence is TGTGCCAGCAGCTTAGACCCAGGAGGGAGCTACACCTTC.

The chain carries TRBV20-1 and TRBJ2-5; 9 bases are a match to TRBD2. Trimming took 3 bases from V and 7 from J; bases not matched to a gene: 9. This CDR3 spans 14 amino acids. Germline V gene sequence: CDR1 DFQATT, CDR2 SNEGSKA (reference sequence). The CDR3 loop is CSASGRGGLGTQYF. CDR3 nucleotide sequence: TGCAGTGCTAGTGGGCGGGGGGGCCTAGGGACCCAGTACTTC.

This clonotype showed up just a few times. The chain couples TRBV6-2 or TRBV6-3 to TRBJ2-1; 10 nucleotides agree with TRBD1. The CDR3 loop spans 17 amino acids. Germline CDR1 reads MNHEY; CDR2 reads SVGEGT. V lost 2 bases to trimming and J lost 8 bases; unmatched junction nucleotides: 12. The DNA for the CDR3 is TGTGCCAGCAGTTACCCGGACAGGGGGGGACGTGAGGATGAGCAGTTCTTC. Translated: CASSYPDRGGREDEQFF.

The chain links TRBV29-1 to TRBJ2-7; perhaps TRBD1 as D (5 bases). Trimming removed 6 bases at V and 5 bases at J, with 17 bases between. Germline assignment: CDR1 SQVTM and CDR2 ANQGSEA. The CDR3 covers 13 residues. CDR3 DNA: TGCAGCGTCCGACTTAGGGGAAAGAACGAGCAGTACGTC. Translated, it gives CSVRLRGKNEQYV.

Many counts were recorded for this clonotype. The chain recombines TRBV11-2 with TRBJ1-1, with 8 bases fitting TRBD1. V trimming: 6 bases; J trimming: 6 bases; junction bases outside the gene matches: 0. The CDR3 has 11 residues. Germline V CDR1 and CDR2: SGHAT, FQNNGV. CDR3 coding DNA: TGTGCCAGCAGGACAGGGGCTGAAGCTTTCTTT. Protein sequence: CASRTGAEAFF.

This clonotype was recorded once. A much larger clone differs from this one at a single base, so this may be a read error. The CDR3 sequence is CASSLAASTSGGPDEQFF. CDR3 in DNA: TGTGCCAGCAGCTTAGCAGCCTCCACTAGCGGGGGGCCCGATGAACAGTTCTTC. The genes are TRBV7-8 and TRBJ2-1; 12 nucleotides agree with TRBD2. Germline-derived CDR1 and CDR2 are SGHVS and FQNEAQ. CDR3 length: 18 amino acids.

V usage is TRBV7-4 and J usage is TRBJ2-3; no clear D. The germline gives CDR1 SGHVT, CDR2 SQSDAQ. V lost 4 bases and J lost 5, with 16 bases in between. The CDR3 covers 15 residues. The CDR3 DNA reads TGTGCCAGCAGCTGGACCCAGGAAGGTTTAGATACGCAGTATTTT. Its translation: CASSWTQEGLDTQYF. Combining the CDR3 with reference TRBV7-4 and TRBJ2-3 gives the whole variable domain GAGVSQSPRYKVAKRGRDVALRCDSISGHVTLYWYRQTLGQGSEVLTYSQSDAQRDKSGRPSGRFSAERPERSVSTLKIQRTEQGDSAVYLCASSWTQEGLDTQYFGPGTRLTVL.

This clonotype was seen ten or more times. The CDR3 bases are TGTGCCAGCAGCGGGGGGGCCGGGGCAGATACGCAGTATTTT. Residues: CASSGGAGADTQYF. The rearrangement joins TRBV11-2 to TRBJ2-3; D is perhaps TRBD2 (7 bases). V shed 5 bases and J shed 4 bases, with 13 bases lying between them. The CDR3 contains 14 residues. From germline, CDR1 is SGHAT and CDR2 FQNNGV.

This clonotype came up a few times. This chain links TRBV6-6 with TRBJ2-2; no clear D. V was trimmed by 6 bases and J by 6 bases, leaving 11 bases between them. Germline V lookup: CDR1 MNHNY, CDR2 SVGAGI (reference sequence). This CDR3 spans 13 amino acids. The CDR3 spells CASSRRQAGELFF. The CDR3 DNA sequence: TGTGCCAGCAGCCGCCGACAAGCCGGGGAGCTGTTTTTT.

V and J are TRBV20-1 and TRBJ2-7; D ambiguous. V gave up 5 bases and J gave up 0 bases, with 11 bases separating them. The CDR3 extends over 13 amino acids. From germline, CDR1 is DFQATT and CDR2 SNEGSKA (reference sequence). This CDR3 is CSASGSSSYEQYV. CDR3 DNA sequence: TGCAGTGCTTCCGGGTCGAGCTCCTACGAGCAGTACGTC.

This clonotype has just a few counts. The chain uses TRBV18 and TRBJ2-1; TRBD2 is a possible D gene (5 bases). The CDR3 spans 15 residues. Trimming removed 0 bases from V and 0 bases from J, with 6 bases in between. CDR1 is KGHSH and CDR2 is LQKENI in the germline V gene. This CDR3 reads CASSPPSGSYNEQFF. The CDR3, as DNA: TGTGCCAGCTCACCACCGAGCGGCTCCTACAATGAGCAGTTCTTC.

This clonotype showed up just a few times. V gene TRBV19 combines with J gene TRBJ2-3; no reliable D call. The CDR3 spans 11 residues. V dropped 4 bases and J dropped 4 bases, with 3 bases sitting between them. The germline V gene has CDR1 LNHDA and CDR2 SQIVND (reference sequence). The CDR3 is CASSKSDTQYF. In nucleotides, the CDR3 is TGTGCCAGTAGTAAGTCAGATACGCAGTATTTT.

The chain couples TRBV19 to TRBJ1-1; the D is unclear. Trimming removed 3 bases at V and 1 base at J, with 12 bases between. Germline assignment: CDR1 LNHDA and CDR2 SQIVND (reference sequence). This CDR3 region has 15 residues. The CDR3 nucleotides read TGTGCCAGTAGTATCTCCGGGTTGGCGAACACTGAAGCTTTCTTT. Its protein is CASSISGLANTEAFF.

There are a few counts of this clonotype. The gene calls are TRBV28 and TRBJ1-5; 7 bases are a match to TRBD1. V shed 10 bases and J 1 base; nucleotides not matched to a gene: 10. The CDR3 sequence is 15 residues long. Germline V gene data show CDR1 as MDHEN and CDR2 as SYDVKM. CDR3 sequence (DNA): TGTGCCACCACTACAGGGGCGGGGAGCAATCAGCCCCAGCATTTT. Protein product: CATTTGAGSNQPQHF.

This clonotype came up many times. The CDR3 loop is CASSWGYSHTEAFF. The CDR3 DNA sequence: TGTGCCAGCAGCTGGGGGTACAGCCACACTGAAGCTTTCTTT. V usage is TRBV7-9 and J usage is TRBJ1-1; TRBD1 is a possible D gene (5 bases). CDR1 is SEHNR, CDR2 FQNEAQ, per germline (reference sequence). V lost 4 bases and J lost 3, with 12 bases in between. The CDR3 sequence is 14 residues long.